The T cell receptor (beta chain) described here comes from a study of blood T cell repertoires in COVID-19. Across the study: Italy, Spain and the United States were the sources of the convalescent and acute COVID-19 samples. From T cells, B-cell-depleted T cells, or PBMCs came the material, which was cDNA or gDNA.

CDR3 size: 18 residues. V gave up 3 bases and J gave up 5 bases; unmatched junction bases: 18. CDR1 SGHKS and CDR2 YYEKEE come from the germline V gene (reference sequence). Per the authors' pipeline: Counts of nucleated cells, estimated from reference gene primer amplification, were obtained. Only in-frame clones appear in the TCRdb table, and some are missing; sequencing was by immunoSEQ multiplex PCR. D and trimming come from the DNA, and the V and J calls and clone size come from that table. The top ten clones hold under 8% of a sample with 300,000 or so clones, around 89% of them seen once. This clonotype was sampled from a woman aged 25 to 39 who had recovered from COVID-19. The material sequenced was peripheral blood. This sequence joins TRBV5-5 and TRBJ2-5, with 8 bases lining up with TRBD1. The CDR3 nucleotides are TGTGCCAGCAGCTCCCTCAGCTCCTGGACAGGGCGTGGGGAGACCCAGTACTTC. This encodes CASSSLSSWTGRGETQYF.